This TCR beta chain was observed in a study of blood T cell repertoires in COVID-19. Study-level background: Sites in the United States, Italy and Spain provided acute and convalescent COVID-19 samples. T cells, B-cell-depleted T cells, or PBMCs provided the cDNA or gDNA that served as material.

CDR1 is DFQATT, CDR2 SNEGSKA, per germline (reference sequence). This CDR3 is built from 12 residues. V lost 3 bases, J lost 0 bases, and 6 bases lay in between. Authors' methods: Cell counts per sample came from amplifying reference gene primers. Here immunoSEQ multiplex PCR was the method, and the copy in TCRdb shows in-frame clones only, minus some. V, J and clone size reflect that table, while D and trimming were determined from the DNA. The sample lists roughly 200,000 clones, around 80% occurring once. This clonotype was obtained from a woman in her 70s with acute or convalescent COVID-19. The V call is TRBV20-1, the J call TRBJ2-7; D is uncertain. Material: peripheral blood. CDR3 sequence reads: CSASPHSYEQYF. The CDR3 nucleotides are TGCAGTGCTAGTCCCCACTCCTACGAGCAGTACTTC.